This T cell receptor beta chain was identified during a study of response to subunit inactivated influenza vaccine. Study-wide findings and caveats: Each seasonal influenza vaccination, the authors suggested, recruits few new T cells.

This clonotype was found a few times. Its antigen is still unknown. The V end was cut by 5 bases, the J end by 4 bases, with 14 bases between. Germline V gives CDR1 SNHLY, CDR2 FYNNEI. This CDR3 spans 14 amino acids. TCRdb reprocessed the RT-PCR reads with MiXCR, giving one entry per CDR3 protein. The profile shows hundreds of thousands of distinct CDR3 sequences, around 14% of them singletons. The source material was PBMCs from blood, sampled 11 to 12 days after vaccination. The receptor was derived from a man aged 50 to 60 who received an inactivated influenza vaccine. The gene calls are TRBV2 and TRBJ1-1, with D possibly matching TRBD1 (5 bases). CDR3 protein: CASSLRVGGTEAFF. The CDR3 DNA follows: TGTGCCAGCAGTCTGAGGGTTGGGGGCACTGAAGCTTTCTTT.